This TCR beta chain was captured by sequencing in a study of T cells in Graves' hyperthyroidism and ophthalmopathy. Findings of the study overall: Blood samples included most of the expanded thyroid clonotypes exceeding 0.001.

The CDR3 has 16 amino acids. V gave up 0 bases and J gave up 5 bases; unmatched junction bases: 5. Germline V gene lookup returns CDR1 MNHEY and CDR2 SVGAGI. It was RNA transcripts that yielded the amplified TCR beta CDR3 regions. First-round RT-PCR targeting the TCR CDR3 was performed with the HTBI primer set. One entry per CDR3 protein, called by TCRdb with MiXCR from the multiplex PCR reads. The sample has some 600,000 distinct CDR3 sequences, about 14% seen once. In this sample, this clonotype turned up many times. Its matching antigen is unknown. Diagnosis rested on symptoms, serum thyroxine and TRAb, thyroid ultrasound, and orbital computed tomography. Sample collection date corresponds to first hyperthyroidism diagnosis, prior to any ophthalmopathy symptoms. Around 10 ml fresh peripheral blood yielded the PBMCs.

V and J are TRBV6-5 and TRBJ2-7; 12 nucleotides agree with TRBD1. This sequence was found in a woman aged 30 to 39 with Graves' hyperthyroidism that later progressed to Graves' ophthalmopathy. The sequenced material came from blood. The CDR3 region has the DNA TGTGCCAGCAGTTACTCACCGGGACAGGGGGCGGACGAGCAGTACTTC. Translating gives CASSYSPGQGADEQYF.